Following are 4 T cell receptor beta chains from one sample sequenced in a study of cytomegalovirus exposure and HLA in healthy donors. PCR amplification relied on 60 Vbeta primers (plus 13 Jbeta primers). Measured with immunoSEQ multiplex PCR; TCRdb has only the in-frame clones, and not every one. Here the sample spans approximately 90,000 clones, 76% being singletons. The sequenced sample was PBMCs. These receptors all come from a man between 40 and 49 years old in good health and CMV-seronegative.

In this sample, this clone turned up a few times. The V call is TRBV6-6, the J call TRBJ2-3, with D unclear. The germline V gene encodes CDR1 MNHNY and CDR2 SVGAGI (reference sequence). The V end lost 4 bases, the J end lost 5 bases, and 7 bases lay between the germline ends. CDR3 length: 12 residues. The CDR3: CASSFSRDTQYF. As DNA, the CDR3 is TGTGCCAGCAGTTTTTCGAGAGATACGCAGTATTTT.

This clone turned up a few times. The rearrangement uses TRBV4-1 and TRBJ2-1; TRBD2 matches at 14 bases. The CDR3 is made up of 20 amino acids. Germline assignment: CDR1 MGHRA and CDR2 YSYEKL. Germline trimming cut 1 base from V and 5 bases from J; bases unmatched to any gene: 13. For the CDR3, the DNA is TGCGCCAGCAGCCAAGGGGGACTAGCGGGGGCCCTGGGGGCCAACAATGAGCAGTTCTTC. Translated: CASSQGGLAGALGANNEQFF.

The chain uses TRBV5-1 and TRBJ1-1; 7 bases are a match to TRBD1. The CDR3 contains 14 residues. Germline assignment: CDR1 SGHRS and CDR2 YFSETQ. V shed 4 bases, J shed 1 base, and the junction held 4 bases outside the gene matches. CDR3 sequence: CASSQQGTNTEAFF. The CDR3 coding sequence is TGCGCCAGCAGCCAACAGGGGACGAACACTGAAGCTTTCTTT.

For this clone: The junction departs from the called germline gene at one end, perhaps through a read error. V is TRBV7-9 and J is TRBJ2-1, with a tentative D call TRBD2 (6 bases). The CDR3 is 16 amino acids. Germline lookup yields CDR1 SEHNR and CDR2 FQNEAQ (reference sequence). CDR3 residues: CSSSFFDGGLNNEQFF. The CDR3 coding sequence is TGTTCCAGCAGCTTCTTCGATGGGGGGTTGAACAATGAGCAGTTCTTC.